This T cell receptor beta chain was identified during a study of blood T cell repertoires in COVID-19. The CDR3 spans 17 residues. V dropped 2 bases and J dropped 3 bases, with 17 bases sitting between them. In germline, CDR1 is LNHDA, CDR2 SQIVND (reference sequence). Here immunoSEQ multiplex PCR was the method, and the copy in TCRdb shows in-frame clones only, minus some. This repertoire shows about 89,000 clones, approximately 84% found once; its top ten account for 6.3%. The clonotype was recovered from a man aged 65 to 79 with COVID-19, enrolled during active disease. This chain links TRBV19 with TRBJ1-5; possible D gene TRBD1, 6 bases. The sequencing sample was made of peripheral blood. In DNA, the CDR3 is TGTGCCAGTAGTATACCTCCGACAGGCCTTGACAATCAGCCCCAGCATTTT. Residues: CASSIPPTGLDNQPQHF.